These T cell receptor beta chains were read from a single sample in a study of persistence of HIV-infected CD4 T cells. The repertoire was sequenced with immunoSEQ multiplex PCR; TCRdb's copy has only in-frame clones and lacks some. The table records 30,000 or so clones, 82% of them present only once. For these receptors, no antigen is known. Sequencing used CD4+ T cells sorted from PBMCs after 18-hour stimulation, obtained from a patient who received antiretroviral therapy. The receptors were gathered from an adult woman with HIV who was CMV-seropositive. Both conserved end residues are part of each CDR3. Fields, in order: D gene, J gene, clone size, V gene, CDR3 DNA, CDR3 protein. D genes are given only for firm matches. Clone size is given for some rows only: seen once, a few or many times, or a class if the clone is expanded.

d_call: .; j_call: TRBJ2-7; clone_size: .; v_call: TRBV29-1; cdr3_nt: TGCAGCGTTGAGGGGCAGGGTCTGGGGGAGCAGTACTTC; cdr3_aa: CSVEGQGLGEQYF
d_call: .; j_call: TRBJ1-2; clone_size: .; v_call: TRBV2; cdr3_nt: TGTGCCAGCTTCCCAGAGACAGGTTCTGGCTACACCTTC; cdr3_aa: CASFPETGSGYTF
d_call: TRBD2; j_call: TRBJ2-2; clone_size: .; v_call: TRBV9; cdr3_nt: TGTGCCAGCAGCGTTAGAGGTAGCGGGAGGAACACCGGGGAGCTGTTTTTT; cdr3_aa: CASSVRGSGRNTGELFF
d_call: .; j_call: TRBJ1-1; clone_size: .; v_call: TRBV29-1; cdr3_nt: TGCAGCGACGGGTTAGCGAACACTGAAGCTTTCTTT; cdr3_aa: CSDGLANTEAFF
d_call: .; j_call: TRBJ1-1; clone_size: .; v_call: TRBV5-5; cdr3_nt: TGTGCCAGCAGCTTTGCTGGGGGAGGGGGCACTGAAGCTTTCTTT; cdr3_aa: CASSFAGGGGTEAFF
d_call: .; j_call: TRBJ2-5; clone_size: .; v_call: TRBV5-1; cdr3_nt: TGCGCCAGCAGCTCTAGCCTAGAGACCCAGTACTTC; cdr3_aa: CASSSSLETQYF
d_call: .; j_call: TRBJ1-5; clone_size: .; v_call: TRBV6-1; cdr3_nt: TGTGCCAGCAGTGTCGAGGCGGGGACAAGTAGCAATCAGCCCCAGCATTTT; cdr3_aa: CASSVEAGTSSNQPQHF
d_call: TRBD1; j_call: TRBJ1-2; clone_size: .; v_call: TRBV6-5; cdr3_nt: TGTGCCAGCAGTTACTCTTGGGACAGAGGTGTCTATGGCTACACCTTC; cdr3_aa: CASSYSWDRGVYGYTF
d_call: .; j_call: TRBJ1-1; clone_size: .; v_call: TRBV7-3; cdr3_nt: TGTGCCAGCAGCTGGTCGGGGGGGACTGAAGCTTTCTTT; cdr3_aa: CASSWSGGTEAFF
d_call: .; j_call: TRBJ1-1; clone_size: .; v_call: TRBV4-3; cdr3_nt: TGCGCCAGCAGCCAAGAAGGTGCTAGGGGAAACACTGAAGCTTTCTTT; cdr3_aa: CASSQEGARGNTEAFF
d_call: TRBD2; j_call: TRBJ2-7; clone_size: .; v_call: TRBV28; cdr3_nt: TGTGCCAGCAGTCTGACTAGCTTAAACTCCTACGAGCAGTACTTC; cdr3_aa: CASSLTSLNSYEQYF
d_call: TRBD2; j_call: TRBJ2-5; clone_size: .; v_call: TRBV25-1; cdr3_nt: TGTGCCAGCAGTCTAACTCAGGGGACTAGTAGAGAGACCCAGTACTTC; cdr3_aa: CASSLTQGTSRETQYF
d_call: .; j_call: TRBJ2-2; clone_size: once; v_call: TRBV9; cdr3_nt: TGTGCCAGCAGCGTAGAAGGACATCCCACCGGGGAGCTGTTTTTT; cdr3_aa: CASSVEGHPTGELFF
d_call: .; j_call: TRBJ2-3; clone_size: .; v_call: TRBV12-3/TRBV12-4; cdr3_nt: TGTGCCAGCAGTTTTATAGGTACGCAGTATTTT; cdr3_aa: CASSFIGTQYF
d_call: TRBD1; j_call: TRBJ1-5; clone_size: .; v_call: TRBV5-5; cdr3_nt: TGTGCCAGCAGCTCCTCCGGGACAGGGAATCAGCCCCAGCATTTT; cdr3_aa: CASSSSGTGNQPQHF
d_call: .; j_call: TRBJ1-2; clone_size: few; v_call: TRBV19; cdr3_nt: TGTGCCAGTAGTCCCCTACCGACGGACACCTCCAACTATGGCTACACCTTC; cdr3_aa: CASSPLPTDTSNYGYTF
d_call: TRBD1; j_call: TRBJ1-2; clone_size: once; v_call: TRBV12-3/TRBV12-4; cdr3_nt: TGTGCCAGCAGTCGACAGGGTTACTATGGCTACACCTTC; cdr3_aa: CASSRQGYYGYTF
d_call: TRBD1; j_call: TRBJ1-1; clone_size: few; v_call: TRBV19; cdr3_nt: TGTGCCAGCTCTAACCCCGGGACAGGGCGGAGAACTGAAGCTTTCTTT; cdr3_aa: CASSNPGTGRRTEAFF
d_call: .; j_call: TRBJ1-3; clone_size: .; v_call: TRBV5-6; cdr3_nt: TGTGCCAGCAGCTTCCCCGGGGCAGGGGTCCCTGGAAACACCATATATTTT; cdr3_aa: CASSFPGAGVPGNTIYF
d_call: .; j_call: TRBJ1-6; clone_size: .; v_call: TRBV7-6; cdr3_nt: TGTGCCAGCAGCCTCACAGCAAATAATTCACCCCTCCACTTT; cdr3_aa: CASSLTANNSPLHF
d_call: TRBD1; j_call: TRBJ2-1; clone_size: .; v_call: TRBV7-9; cdr3_nt: TGTGCCAGCAGCTGGGGACAGGGGGGGCCCGGATCGAATGAGCAGTTCTTC; cdr3_aa: CASSWGQGGPGSNEQFF
d_call: .; j_call: TRBJ2-1; clone_size: .; v_call: TRBV5-6; cdr3_nt: TGTGCCAGCAGCTTGTGGCAAATTAATAACAATGAGCAGTTCTTC; cdr3_aa: CASSLWQINNNEQFF
d_call: .; j_call: TRBJ2-1; clone_size: .; v_call: TRBV18; cdr3_nt: TGTGCCAGCTCACCGTCCCGCTCCTACAATGAGCAGTTCTTC; cdr3_aa: CASSPSRSYNEQFF
d_call: TRBD1; j_call: TRBJ1-5; clone_size: .; v_call: TRBV19; cdr3_nt: TGTGCCAGTAGTCCCTACAGGGGAACCTTCAATCAGCCCCAGCATTTT; cdr3_aa: CASSPYRGTFNQPQHF
d_call: TRBD2; j_call: TRBJ2-5; clone_size: .; v_call: TRBV5-1; cdr3_nt: TGCGCCAGCAGCTTGGGACTAGCGGGGGGGCAAGAGACCCAGTACTTC; cdr3_aa: CASSLGLAGGQETQYF
d_call: .; j_call: TRBJ2-7; clone_size: few; v_call: TRBV6-1; cdr3_nt: TGTGCCAGCAGTGAACTCACCGGCCCCTACGAGCAGTACTTC; cdr3_aa: CASSELTGPYEQYF
d_call: TRBD1; j_call: TRBJ1-1; clone_size: .; v_call: TRBV4-1; cdr3_nt: TGCGCCAGCAGCCAGGTCCCGGCGGACAGGCTGAACACTGAAGCTTTCTTT; cdr3_aa: CASSQVPADRLNTEAFF
d_call: .; j_call: TRBJ2-3; clone_size: .; v_call: TRBV2; cdr3_nt: TGTGCCAGCAGGGCCTACGGGGGTGAGACAGATACGCAGTATTTT; cdr3_aa: CASRAYGGETDTQYF
d_call: TRBD2; j_call: TRBJ2-1; clone_size: .; v_call: TRBV18; cdr3_nt: TGTGCCAGCTCACCGACTAGCGGGGGGGCCGGTGAGCAGTTCTTC; cdr3_aa: CASSPTSGGAGEQFF
d_call: .; j_call: TRBJ1-5; clone_size: .; v_call: TRBV19; cdr3_nt: TGTGCCAGTAGTATAGGCCGACCGACCAATCAGCCCCAGCATTTT; cdr3_aa: CASSIGRPTNQPQHF
d_call: .; j_call: TRBJ1-1; clone_size: .; v_call: TRBV4-1; cdr3_nt: TGCGCCAGCAGCCAGGTATCTTCCGCGGGGGCTGAAGCTTTCTTT; cdr3_aa: CASSQVSSAGAEAFF
d_call: .; j_call: TRBJ2-7; clone_size: once; v_call: TRBV27; cdr3_nt: TGTGCCAGCAGTATGGCCGGGGGTGCCGGTGGGAGCGAGCAGTACTTC; cdr3_aa: CASSMAGGAGGSEQYF
d_call: .; j_call: TRBJ2-7; clone_size: .; v_call: TRBV6-5; cdr3_nt: TGTGCCAGCAGTTCCACCGGAGCGGTCACCTACGAGCAGTACTTC; cdr3_aa: CASSSTGAVTYEQYF
d_call: TRBD1; j_call: TRBJ2-5; clone_size: .; v_call: TRBV7-9; cdr3_nt: TGTGCCAGCAGCTTAGACGTTATTGGGACAGGGGAGACCCAGTACTTC; cdr3_aa: CASSLDVIGTGETQYF
d_call: .; j_call: TRBJ1-1; clone_size: few; v_call: TRBV6-5; cdr3_nt: TGTGCCAGCAGTTACTCTCGGAACGGGAACACTGAAGCTTTCTTT; cdr3_aa: CASSYSRNGNTEAFF
d_call: .; j_call: TRBJ1-1; clone_size: .; v_call: TRBV29-1; cdr3_nt: TGCAGCGTTTACTCTGGGATTAGGAACACTGAAGCTTTCTTT; cdr3_aa: CSVYSGIRNTEAFF
d_call: .; j_call: TRBJ2-7; clone_size: .; v_call: TRBV21-1; cdr3_nt: TGTGCCAGCAGCAAAGGGTGGGACAGGGACTTCTACGAGCAGTACTTC; cdr3_aa: CASSKGWDRDFYEQYF
d_call: TRBD1; j_call: TRBJ2-5; clone_size: .; v_call: TRBV10-2; cdr3_nt: TGCGCCAGCAGCCGGGACAGACAAGAGACCCAGTACTTC; cdr3_aa: CASSRDRQETQYF
d_call: .; j_call: TRBJ2-5; clone_size: .; v_call: TRBV12-5; cdr3_nt: TGTGCTAGTGGTTTGGAGCCTGAGGAAGAGACCCAGTACTTC; cdr3_aa: CASGLEPEEETQYF
d_call: .; j_call: TRBJ1-1; clone_size: .; v_call: TRBV4-3; cdr3_nt: TGCGCCAGCAGCCAAGATCTCGTAGGACATAGGAACACTGAAGCTTTCTTT; cdr3_aa: CASSQDLVGHRNTEAFF
d_call: .; j_call: TRBJ1-1; clone_size: .; v_call: TRBV7-9; cdr3_nt: TGTGCCAGCAGCTTCCGGGATAAAGGGGCTGAAGCTTTCTTT; cdr3_aa: CASSFRDKGAEAFF
d_call: .; j_call: TRBJ2-5; clone_size: .; v_call: TRBV29-1; cdr3_nt: TGCAGCGTCTCCCGGGCCCGTGGCGAGACCCAGTACTTC; cdr3_aa: CSVSRARGETQYF
d_call: .; j_call: TRBJ2-7; clone_size: .; v_call: TRBV10-3; cdr3_nt: TGTGCCATCAGTGACGGGTCGGGACATGGGGAGCAGTACTTC; cdr3_aa: CAISDGSGHGEQYF
d_call: .; j_call: TRBJ2-3; clone_size: .; v_call: TRBV19; cdr3_nt: TGTGCCAGTAGTATAGGCTCGGGGAGGACAGATACGCAGTATTTT; cdr3_aa: CASSIGSGRTDTQYF
d_call: TRBD2; j_call: TRBJ2-5; clone_size: .; v_call: TRBV7-2; cdr3_nt: TGTGCCAGCAGCGGGACTAGCGGGGGGGCAGGGGAGACCCAGTACTTC; cdr3_aa: CASSGTSGGAGETQYF
d_call: TRBD1; j_call: TRBJ2-3; clone_size: .; v_call: TRBV5-1; cdr3_nt: TGCGCCAGCAGCTTGGGGGGACAGGGAGGAGATACGCAGTATTTT; cdr3_aa: CASSLGGQGGDTQYF
d_call: .; j_call: TRBJ1-2; clone_size: few; v_call: TRBV3-1/TRBV3-2; cdr3_nt: TGTGCCAGCAGCCGTAATACCGGACAGTCGGCCTATGGCTACACCTTC; cdr3_aa: CASSRNTGQSAYGYTF
d_call: .; j_call: TRBJ1-2; clone_size: .; v_call: TRBV6-1; cdr3_nt: TGTGCCAGCAGTGAAAGGCCGGCTAGCTATGGCTACACCTTC; cdr3_aa: CASSERPASYGYTF
d_call: .; j_call: TRBJ1-1; clone_size: .; v_call: TRBV5-5; cdr3_nt: TGTGCCAGCAGCGGGCTCCCGAACACTGAAGCTTTCTTT; cdr3_aa: CASSGLPNTEAFF
d_call: .; j_call: TRBJ2-2; clone_size: .; v_call: TRBV29-1; cdr3_nt: TGCAGCGTTCGCGGGACACGAGATAAGACCGGGGAGCTGTTTTTT; cdr3_aa: CSVRGTRDKTGELFF
d_call: TRBD2; j_call: TRBJ2-1; clone_size: .; v_call: TRBV19; cdr3_nt: TGTGCCAGTAGTATAACATTGCTAGCGGGAGTTCCGGGGTTCTTC; cdr3_aa: CASSITLLAGVPGFF
d_call: .; j_call: TRBJ1-1; clone_size: .; v_call: TRBV6-6; cdr3_nt: TGTGCCAGCAGTTACAGGGAGGATTATGAAGCTTTCTTT; cdr3_aa: CASSYREDYEAFF
d_call: TRBD2; j_call: TRBJ2-2; clone_size: .; v_call: TRBV24-1; cdr3_nt: TGTGCCACCAGTAGGCCCAGCGGGGGGCCTAACACCGGGGAGCTGTTTTTT; cdr3_aa: CATSRPSGGPNTGELFF
d_call: .; j_call: TRBJ2-5; clone_size: once; v_call: TRBV27; cdr3_nt: TGTGCCAGCAGTTTATCGAGTACAGGGAGGGAGACCCAGTACTTC; cdr3_aa: CASSLSSTGRETQYF
d_call: .; j_call: TRBJ2-1; clone_size: .; v_call: TRBV20-1; cdr3_nt: TGCAGTGCACTGGGACTGAATGAGCAGTTCTTC; cdr3_aa: CSALGLNEQFF
d_call: .; j_call: TRBJ2-5; clone_size: .; v_call: TRBV3-1/TRBV3-2; cdr3_nt: TGTGCCAGCAGCCAAGATTTTTACAGCCAAGAGACCCAGTACTTC; cdr3_aa: CASSQDFYSQETQYF
d_call: .; j_call: TRBJ2-7; clone_size: few; v_call: TRBV24-1; cdr3_nt: TGTGCCACCAGTGATGGTAGTTCCTACGAGCAGTACTTC; cdr3_aa: CATSDGSSYEQYF
d_call: .; j_call: TRBJ1-2; clone_size: once; v_call: TRBV12-3/TRBV12-4; cdr3_nt: TGTGCCAGCACCTTTGGGGCTAACTATGGCTACACCTTC; cdr3_aa: CASTFGANYGYTF
d_call: .; j_call: TRBJ2-3; clone_size: .; v_call: TRBV6-5; cdr3_nt: TGTGCCAGCAGGACACTCCCACACACAGATACGCAGTATTTT; cdr3_aa: CASRTLPHTDTQYF